The 26 T cell receptor beta chains presented below share a single source sample, sequenced in a study of CD4 T cells in relation to SARS-CoV-2 and coronaviruses. No cognate antigen is known for these TCRs. TCRdb's table, derived via immunoSEQ multiplex PCR, lists solely in-frame clones and lacks some. The repertoire includes some 45,000 clones, around 80% of them detected once, and more than 1.4% sits in the top ten. Source material: naive CD4+ T cells from PBMCs, cultured in vitro. Subset in this sample: naive CD4+ T cells isolated by negative enrichment. These receptors were obtained from an adult with COVID-19.

In this sample, this clone turned up once. CDR3 amino acids: CASSQLYNEQFF. CDR3 bases: TGTGCCAGCAGTCAACTATACAATGAGCAGTTCTTC. The chain carries TRBV4-2 and TRBJ2-1; D is unclear. CDR3 length: 12 residues. The V gene lost 6 bases and the J gene lost 4 bases, with 7 bases spanning the gap. Per the germline V gene, CDR1 is LGHNA and CDR2 is YNFKEQ.

The rearrangement joins TRBV30 to TRBJ2-7, with no clear D. Germline V CDR1 and CDR2: GTSNPN, SVGIG (reference sequence). The V end lost 0 bases, the J end lost 4 bases, and 25 bases lay between the germline ends. CDR3 length: 18 amino acids. The CDR3 here is CAWSVPRRREEALYEQYF. CDR3 DNA: TGTGCCTGGAGTGTACCACGGCGGAGAGAGGAAGCTCTGTACGAGCAGTACTTC.

Only a few counts were recorded for this clone. The gene calls are TRBV3-1 (or the pseudogene TRBV3-2) and TRBJ2-7; D gene unclear. Per germline, CDR1 LGHDT and CDR2 YNNKEL (reference sequence). The CDR3 is 11 residues long. Between the trimmed V and J ends, which lost 2 bases and 5 bases, there was a span of 4 bases. DNA of the CDR3: TGTGCCAGCAGCCAATTTGACGAGCAGTACTTC. It codes for CASSQFDEQYF.

The V gene is TRBV5-4, the J gene TRBJ2-1; D not resolved. The germline V and J ends were trimmed by 1 base and 8 bases, with 4 bases remaining between them. Germline V lookup: CDR1 SGHNT, CDR2 YYREEE (reference sequence). The CDR3 totals 11 residues. The CDR3 coding sequence is TGTGCCAGCAGCTTGTACCATGAGCAGTTCTTC. As protein: CASSLYHEQFF.

The V and J genes are TRBV18 and TRBJ1-1; 7 bases line up with TRBD1. The V and J ends lost 1 base and 10 bases, in that order; junction bases with no gene match: 6. The CDR3 loop spans 13 amino acids. Per germline, CDR1 KGHSH and CDR2 LQKENI. CDR3: CASSPQSQGGAFF. CDR3 DNA: TGTGCCAGCTCACCACAATCGCAGGGGGGAGCTTTCTTT. Full variable domain (missing parts from reference TRBV18 and TRBJ1-1): NAGVMQNPRHLVRRRGQEARLRCSPMKGHSHVYWYRQLPEEGLKFMVYLQKENIIDESGMPKERFSAEFPKEGPSILRIQQVVRGDSAAYFCASSPQSQGGAFFGQGTRLTVV.

V is TRBV6-5 and J is TRBJ2-1; 7 nucleotides agree with TRBD1. The length of the CDR3 is 12 residues. The ends lost 5 bases at V and 10 bases at J; junction bases unmatched: 5. CDR1 and CDR2 (germline): MNHEY, SVGAGI. CDR3 protein: CASSIPGQEQFF. The CDR3 region has the DNA TGTGCCAGCAGTATACCGGGACAGGAGCAGTTCTTC.

The V gene is TRBV4-2, the J gene TRBJ2-1; 9 nucleotides match TRBD2. Germline lookup yields CDR1 LGHNA and CDR2 YNFKEQ. The CDR3 is made up of 17 amino acids. Germline trimming cut 0 bases from V and 5 bases from J; bases unmatched to any gene: 8. The CDR3 is CASSQEKREVPHNEQFF. The CDR3 DNA reads TGTGCCAGCAGCCAAGAAAAGCGGGAGGTCCCCCACAATGAGCAGTTCTTC.

The V and J genes are TRBV6-5 and TRBJ2-5, with TRBD1 matching over 9 bases. Germline V gene data show CDR1 as MNHEY and CDR2 as SVGAGI. CDR3 size: 14 residues. With 10 bases clipped from V and 5 bases from J, the junction kept 11 bases outside the gene matches. CDR3 bases: TGTGCCAACTCTAGGACAGGGGCCAGGGAGACCCAGTACTTC. This sequence encodes CANSRTGARETQYF.

The chain is built from TRBV29-1 and TRBJ1-1; D is perhaps TRBD1 (6 bases). Germline CDR1 is SQVTM and CDR2 is ANQGSEA. The CDR3 is 15 residues long. Between the trimmed V and J ends, which lost 7 bases and 4 bases, there was a span of 22 bases. The CDR3 bases are TGCAGCGGCCTTTGGACAGTGTCGGGGGGCACTGAAGCTTTCTTT. Amino acids: CSGLWTVSGGTEAFF. Full variable domain (rest looked up from reference TRBV29-1 and TRBJ1-1): SAVISQKPSRDICQRGTSLTIQCQVDSQVTMMFWYRQQPGQSLTLIATANQGSEATYESGFVIDKFPISRPNLTFSTLTVSNMSPEDSSIYLCSGLWTVSGGTEAFFGQGTRLTVV.

The chain uses TRBV6-5 and TRBJ1-1, with unresolved D. The CDR3 has 13 residues. Trimming left V 6 bases short and J 1 base short, with 9 bases between. Germline values: CDR1 MNHEY, CDR2 SVGAGI. The CDR3 coding sequence is TGTGCCAGCAGCCAAACAAGGAACACTGAAGCTTTCTTT. This codes for CASSQTRNTEAFF.

This chain joins TRBV27 and TRBJ2-7; 7 positions agree with TRBD2. Trimming removed 2 bases from V and 3 bases from J; junction bases left unmatched: 4. The CDR3 spans 14 residues. Per the germline V gene, CDR1 is MNHEY and CDR2 is SMNVEV (reference sequence). The CDR3 loop reads CASSLAGEYYEQYF. CDR3 DNA: TGTGCCAGCAGTTTAGCGGGGGAATACTACGAGCAGTACTTC.

The V gene is TRBV10-3, the J gene TRBJ2-2; TRBD2 might be the D (5 bases). V lost 9 bases to trimming and J lost 4 bases, with 21 bases between them. The CDR3 runs 16 residues. Germline CDR1 reads ENHRY; CDR2 reads SYGVKD. The chain's CDR3 is CAINSVVVFSTGELFF. CDR3 DNA sequence: TGTGCCATTAATAGCGTGGTTGTGTTTAGCACCGGGGAGCTGTTTTTT.

The chain links TRBV6-6 to TRBJ1-2, with 7 bases aligning to TRBD1. The V gene end was trimmed by 6 bases and the J gene end by 0 bases; junction bases not matched to a gene: 7. From germline, CDR1 is MNHNY and CDR2 SVGAGI (reference sequence). The CDR3 consists of 15 residues. The CDR3 sequence: CASSRRQGSNYGYTF. CDR3 nucleotides: TGTGCCAGCAGCCGACGACAGGGCTCTAACTATGGCTACACCTTC.

This clone has more than one count but fewer than ten. This chain links TRBV28 with TRBJ2-7; possible D gene TRBD1, 5 bases. Per germline, CDR1 MDHEN and CDR2 SYDVKM. Between the trimmed V and J ends, which lost 6 bases and 6 bases, there was a span of 9 bases. The CDR3 extends over 11 amino acids. CDR3 protein: CASRDTGEQYF. The CDR3 nucleotides are TGTGCCAGCAGGGATACAGGCGAGCAGTACTTC.

This chain uses TRBV3-1 (or the pseudogene TRBV3-2) with TRBJ2-7; D unclear. Trimming took 0 bases from V and 5 from J, leaving 8 bases between them. In germline, CDR1 is LGHDT, CDR2 YNNKEL (reference sequence). This CDR3 contains 13 residues. CDR3: CASSQDWKDEQYF. In nucleotides, the CDR3 is TGTGCCAGCAGCCAAGATTGGAAGGACGAGCAGTACTTC.

This chain links TRBV5-6 with TRBJ2-3, with 7 bases lining up with TRBD2. J gave up 5 bases and V 4 bases, and 13 bases lay outside the gene matches. CDR3 length: 16 amino acids. Looked up from germline, CDR1 is SGHDT and CDR2 is YYEEEE. CDR3 in DNA: TGTGCCAGCAGCCCGCATAGCGGGTGGGGGGGAGATACGCAGTATTTT. Translated, it gives CASSPHSGWGGDTQYF.

The CDR3 loop is CASSATGQGSPYEQYF. CDR3 DNA sequence: TGTGCCAGCTCCGCCACGGGACAGGGTAGTCCCTACGAGCAGTACTTC. V and J are TRBV18 and TRBJ2-7; 9 nucleotides line up with TRBD1. Germline V gene data show CDR1 as KGHSH and CDR2 as LQKENI. The ends lost 6 bases at V and 2 bases at J; junction bases unmatched: 11. The CDR3 totals 16 residues.

This chain connects TRBV4-2 to TRBJ2-1; TRBD2 matches at 10 bases. V lost 4 bases, J lost 6 bases, and 12 bases stayed unmatched. The V gene's germline CDR1 is LGHNA and CDR2 YNFKEQ. This CDR3 contains 17 residues. CDR3 nucleotide sequence: TGTGCCAGCAGCCTAGACGGCGGGAGCGGGAGGGGCAATGAGCAGTTCTTC. It translates to CASSLDGGSGRGNEQFF.

The V and J genes are TRBV7-8 and TRBJ2-5, with 13 bases matching TRBD2. After removal of 3 bases from V and 5 bases from J, the junction contained 9 bases not matched to a gene. The CDR3 runs to 17 residues. Germline-derived CDR1 and CDR2 are SGHVS and FQNEAQ. The CDR3 protein is CASSLSGTSGARETQYF. The CDR3 DNA reads TGTGCCAGCAGCTTGTCCGGGACTAGCGGGGCCAGGGAGACCCAGTACTTC.

A single count supports this clone. V gene TRBV27 combines with J gene TRBJ2-7, with 9 nucleotides matching TRBD2. Germline CDR1 and CDR2: MNHEY and SMNVEV (reference sequence). The trim removed 10 bases at V and 5 bases at J, leaving 12 bases unmatched. The CDR3 runs 14 residues. The CDR3 loop is CATRGAGGRNEQYF. CDR3 in DNA: TGTGCCACCAGAGGGGCGGGAGGGCGAAACGAGCAGTACTTC.

The chain is built from TRBV10-2 and TRBJ1-1; 7 nucleotides match TRBD1. There are 15 residues in the CDR3. V gave up 6 bases and J gave up 5 bases; unmatched junction bases: 12. Germline CDR1 reads WSHSY; CDR2 reads SAAADI. CDR3 DNA sequence: TGCGCCAGCAGGGACAGGAACTATGAACGTACTGAAGCTTTCTTT. It translates to CASRDRNYERTEAFF.

V is TRBV4-1 and J is TRBJ2-1, with 10 bases matching TRBD1. CDR3 length: 16 amino acids. The germline V gene has CDR1 MGHRA and CDR2 YSYEKL. V gave up 6 bases and J gave up 7 bases; unmatched junction bases: 12. The DNA of the CDR3 is TGCGCCAGCAGGGCTATGACAGGGGGCGAATGGAATGAGCAGTTCTTC. It translates to CASRAMTGGEWNEQFF.

The genes are TRBV30 and TRBJ2-2; possibly TRBD1 or TRBD2 for D (6 bases each). The CDR3 length is 15 residues. Trimming cost V 2 bases and J 0 bases, with 10 bases left between them. CDR1 is GTSNPN, CDR2 SVGIG, per germline (reference sequence). CDR3 bases: TGTGCCTGGAGTCGGGGGCCGGCGAACACCGGGGAGCTGTTTTTT. This gives the protein CAWSRGPANTGELFF.

J is TRBJ1-1 and V is TRBV7-3; no clear D gene. V lost 4 bases and J lost 1, with 10 bases in between. Looked up from germline, CDR1 is SGHTA and CDR2 is FQGTGA. CDR3 length equals 14 residues. The CDR3 spells CASSSPWGNTEAFF. In DNA, the CDR3 is TGTGCCAGCAGCTCCCCATGGGGGAACACTGAAGCTTTCTTT. The full variable domain, rest sourced from reference TRBV7-3 and TRBJ1-1, is GAGVSQTPSNKVTEKGKYVELRCDPISGHTALYWYRQSLGQGPEFLIYFQGTGAADDSGLPNDRFFAVRPEGSVSTLKIQRTERGDSAVYLCASSSPWGNTEAFFGQGTRLTVV.

V and J are TRBV4-1 and TRBJ2-7; 11 nucleotides line up with TRBD2. The CDR3 runs to 16 residues. The germline CDR1 and CDR2 sequences are MGHRA and YSYEKL. Trimming cost V 3 bases and J 5 bases; bases outside gene matches: 9. The CDR3, as DNA: TGCGCCAGCAGCCAGGTAGCGGGAGGGAATGTAGACGAGCAGTACTTC. Amino acid sequence: CASSQVAGGNVDEQYF.

The chain couples TRBV29-1 to TRBJ2-4; 7 nucleotides agree with TRBD2. The length of the CDR3 is 13 residues. The germline V gene has CDR1 SQVTM and CDR2 ANQGSEA. Losses at the gene ends were 4 bases for V and 6 bases for J; bases not matched to a gene: 6. This CDR3 is CSVGVSSGNIQYF. CDR3 coding DNA: TGCAGCGTTGGTGTGTCTAGCGGAAACATTCAGTACTTC.